A selection of T cell receptor beta chains follows, all from one sample in a study of cytomegalovirus exposure and HLA in healthy donors. Produced via immunoSEQ multiplex PCR; TCRdb's table is partial and in-frame only. The sample comprises under 250,000 clones, roughly 84% of which are singletons, and over 1% rests with the top ten. The sample was PBMCs. The source of these receptors is a human donor in good health. CDR3s include the opening cysteine and the closing phenylalanine or tryptophan.

j_gene,v_gene,CDR3aa
TRBJ2-5,TRBV5-6,CASSLIAGAGETQYF
TRBJ1-3,TRBV28,CASSLGPDRSSGNTIYF
TRBJ2-7,TRBV20-1,CSPKYLREQYF
TRBJ2-2,TRBV30,CAWSMSSTGELFF
TRBJ2-7,TRBV7-6,CASSLEAGLAESFYEQYF
TRBJ2-1,TRBV7-2,CASSSWTSGFSSYNEQFF
TRBJ2-1,TRBV7-9,CASRIVGTADNEQFF
TRBJ2-5,TRBV7-6,CASRTGQETQYF
TRBJ1-2,TRBV7-9,CASSHSTATHGYTF
TRBJ1-1,TRBV5-1,CASSLVEESTEAFF
TRBJ2-1,TRBV6-1,CASSEARLASGFF
TRBJ2-1,TRBV19,CASSIGERNNEQFF
TRBJ2-5,TRBV7-8,CASSLMDRGPETQYF
TRBJ2-5,TRBV7-9,CSSSFGGTSGKETQYF
TRBJ2-1,TRBV11-1,CASSRRKERVSYNEQFF
TRBJ2-5,TRBV6-5,CASSYAPGQEETQYF
TRBJ2-5,TRBV9,CASSAGVGRETQYF
TRBJ2-7,TRBV7-9,CASSLGRGFDEQYF
TRBJ2-7,TRBV6-5,CASSTSGSVYEQYF
TRBJ2-5,TRBV1,CTSSQVLGQGFIAGVGKSQETQYF
TRBJ2-3,TRBV6-4,CASSDSGLDTDTQYF
TRBJ2-3,TRBV20-1,CSAEGTDTQYF
TRBJ2-7,TRBV7-6,CASSLGDNTYEQYF
TRBJ2-3,TRBV28,CASSLSVDRGTDTQYF
TRBJ1-1,TRBV27,CASSSQARTEAFF
TRBJ2-5,TRBV7-3,CASSLFPRVETQYF
TRBJ2-2,TRBV7-9,CASSLGLAQSGELFF
TRBJ2-7,TRBV7-9,CSSSFPLSAEEQYF
TRBJ2-1,TRBV5-4,CASSLATSGVYNEQFF
TRBJ1-1,TRBV4-3,CASSQDWQDRVNTEAFF
TRBJ2-7,TRBV11-2,CASSPIGRTRLRGGYEQYF
TRBJ2-5,TRBV18,CASSPLPGGLETQYF
TRBJ2-1,TRBV5-8,CASSFYRTSNSQQFF
TRBJ2-3,TRBV7-2,CASTLSSGSTDTQYF
TRBJ1-1,TRBV25-1,CASSELQGMNTEAFF
TRBJ1-3,TRBV6-1,CASISGGTGNTIYF
TRBJ1-4,TRBV19,CASSGQGAGNEKLFF
TRBJ2-1,TRBV28,CASSSAGQGPNEQFF
TRBJ1-6,TRBV6-5,CASSYSRGAVVPLHF
TRBJ2-5,TRBV7-3,CASSASGQPEETQYF
TRBJ2-1,TRBV28,CASSLNILAVDYNEQFF
TRBJ2-7,TRBV27,CASSFSGPIAYEQYF
TRBJ1-2,TRBV27,CASSRQGNYGYTF
TRBJ2-7,TRBV7-9,CASTPTSSRGLGEQYF
TRBJ2-3,TRBV4-3,CASSQEVAGGYLTDTQYF
TRBJ1-1,TRBV7-9,CASSPFGTEAFF
TRBJ2-7,TRBV28,CASSKGASGGFKEQYF
TRBJ2-1,TRBV2,CASSESRERMQFF